These 17 T cell receptor beta chains share one sample of origin, sequenced in a study of Ad26.COV2.S vaccination and SARS-CoV-2 variants. The treatment here: some 19 received Ad26.COV2.S at low or high dose, single or two shots; 5 received placebo; per-sample allocation not given. At day 63 after the first vaccine or placebo injection, samples were drawn. Here immunoSEQ multiplex PCR was the method, and the copy in TCRdb shows in-frame clones only, minus some. The sample consists of around 450,000 clones, around nine tenths of them appearing once. The sample here was peripheral blood, taken in a trial of Ad26.COV2.S vaccine versus placebo. The source is a person aged 18-60 years who received the Ad26.COV2.S COVID-19 vaccine or a placebo.

The chain links TRBV7-2 to TRBJ1-5; D is ambiguous. The CDR3 is 12 residues long. Germline assignment: CDR1 SGHTA and CDR2 FQGNSA. The ends were cut back, 1 base at V and 5 bases at J, with 3 bases in the middle. CDR3 amino acids: CASSLGDQPQHF. CDR3 bases: TGTGCCAGCAGCTTAGGGGATCAGCCCCAGCATTTT.

This sequence joins TRBV27 and TRBJ1-3; TRBD1 matches at 8 bases. V dropped 2 bases and J dropped 4; count of bases not matched to a gene: 7. Germline CDR1 reads MNHEY; CDR2 reads SMNVEV (reference sequence). This CDR3 region has 16 residues. The CDR3 DNA follows: TGTGCCAGCAGTTTAGGACAGGGAGCGGACGGAAACACCATATATTTT. Encoded protein: CASSLGQGADGNTIYF.

The J gene is TRBJ2-7, the V gene TRBV5-1; 10 bases are shared with TRBD1. Germline CDR1 and CDR2: SGHRS and YFSETQ. The CDR3 spans 15 residues. V shed 4 bases and J 2 bases; nucleotides not matched to a gene: 6. For the CDR3, the DNA is TGCGCCAGCAGCATACGGACAGGGGGAACCTACGAGCAGTACTTC. Protein: CASSIRTGGTYEQYF.

This chain links TRBV27 with TRBJ2-3; D not resolved. Germline CDR1 reads MNHEY; CDR2 reads SMNVEV (reference sequence). This CDR3 is 16 amino acids long. V was pared by 5 bases and J by 1 base, with 16 bases between. CDR3 sequence: CASSPRYPRGTDTQYF. In DNA, the CDR3 is TGTGCCAGCAGTCCTAGGTACCCCCGGGGCACAGATACGCAGTATTTT.

This clone was seen repeatedly, ten times or more. This chain uses TRBV7-8 with TRBJ1-1, with 9 positions matching TRBD1. This CDR3 has 20 amino acids. The germline CDR1 and CDR2 sequences are SGHVS and FQNEAQ. Trimming at V came to 5 bases and at J to 4 bases, leaving 23 bases not matched to a gene. The CDR3 here is CASSLTQPGQGLSWGTEAFF. The CDR3 nucleotides read TGTGCCAGCAGCCTCACACAACCGGGACAGGGCCTTTCTTGGGGCACTGAAGCTTTCTTT.

The CDR3 loop is CASSLGGMISYNEQFF. The CDR3 DNA follows: TGTGCCAGCAGCTTAGGCGGGATGATCTCCTACAATGAGCAGTTCTTC. This sequence joins TRBV7-2 and TRBJ2-1; D possibly corresponds to TRBD2 (6 bases). The CDR3 sequence is 16 residues long. Germline CDR1 SGHTA, CDR2 FQGNSA. Trimming removed 1 base at V and 0 bases at J, with 10 bases between.

The chain carries TRBV6-5 and TRBJ1-3, with D possibly matching TRBD1 (6 bases). The V end was cut by 2 bases, the J end by 3 bases, with 11 bases between. CDR3 length equals 15 residues. Germline V gene data show CDR1 as MNHEY and CDR2 as SVGAGI. Here the CDR3 DNA reads TGTGCCAGCAGTTACCGGGGGGCGGGTGGAAACACCATATATTTT. It translates to CASSYRGAGGNTIYF.

This chain connects TRBV19 to TRBJ1-2; D is unresolved. CDR1 and CDR2 (germline): LNHDA, SQIVND (reference sequence). The CDR3 has 14 amino acids. V shed 5 bases and J shed 5 bases, with 15 bases lying between them. The DNA of the CDR3 is TGTGCCAGTAGTGCGGACCCCAATCCTTATGGCTACACCTTC. It yields the protein CASSADPNPYGYTF.

Details on this clone: The sample has other DNA sequences that encode this CDR3 too. The chain employs TRBV2 and TRBJ2-7; no reliable D call. CDR3 length equals 12 residues. Trimming shortened V by 6 bases and J by 2 bases, and 8 bases separated the two germline ends. Per germline, CDR1 SNHLY and CDR2 FYNNEI. CDR3 nucleotides: TGTGCCAGCAGCCCCCTCGCCTACGAGCAGTACTTC. It yields the protein CASSPLAYEQYF.

The V and J genes are TRBV10-3 and TRBJ1-1; D not certain. Between the trimmed V and J ends, which lost 10 bases and 4 bases, there was a span of 19 bases. CDR1 ENHRY and CDR2 SYGVKD come from the germline V gene. This CDR3 is built from 14 residues. CDR3 sequence: CATGLGVDLTEAFF. The CDR3 coding sequence is TGTGCCACAGGCCTCGGGGTGGACCTCACTGAAGCTTTCTTT.

The V call is TRBV3-1 (or the pseudogene TRBV3-2), the J call TRBJ1-6; possibly TRBD1 for D (6 bases). This CDR3 comprises 17 residues. V lost 2 bases, J lost 4 bases, and 15 bases lay in between. Per the germline V gene, CDR1 is LGHDT and CDR2 is YNNKEL (reference sequence). This CDR3 is CASSQIGGEDYNSPLHF. For the CDR3, the DNA is TGTGCCAGCAGCCAAATTGGGGGCGAAGATTATAATTCACCCCTCCACTTT.

This chain links TRBV10-3 with TRBJ2-7, with 8 bases identical to TRBD1. The length of the CDR3 is 15 residues. Losses at the gene ends were 0 bases for V and 3 bases for J; bases not matched to a gene: 4. Germline assignment: CDR1 ENHRY and CDR2 SYGVKD. The CDR3 here is CAISESSDRGYEQYF. Here the CDR3 DNA reads TGTGCCATCAGTGAGTCGAGTGACAGGGGCTACGAGCAGTACTTC.

The V and J genes are TRBV3-1 (or the pseudogene TRBV3-2) and TRBJ1-4, with a tentative D call TRBD1 (5 bases). The CDR3 has 16 amino acids. The germline V and J ends were trimmed by 3 bases and 6 bases, with 17 bases remaining between them. CDR1 and CDR2 (germline): LGHDT, YNNKEL (reference sequence). The CDR3 sequence is CASSHLPGRGDEKLFF. CDR3 DNA: TGTGCCAGCAGCCACTTACCGGGGAGAGGGGATGAAAAACTGTTTTTT.

This sequence joins TRBV24-1 and TRBJ2-5; TRBD2 agrees at 8 bases. Per germline, CDR1 KGHDR and CDR2 SFDVKD. The V gene end was trimmed by 7 bases and the J gene end by 1 base; junction bases not matched to a gene: 7. The CDR3 runs to 15 residues. The CDR3 spells CATSVPAGAQETQYF. CDR3 coding DNA: TGTGCCACCAGCGTGCCAGCGGGAGCCCAAGAGACCCAGTACTTC.

V usage is TRBV6-5 and J usage is TRBJ2-7, with 7 bases lining up with TRBD1. From germline, CDR1 is MNHEY and CDR2 SVGAGI. The CDR3 contains 15 residues. V gave up 2 bases and J gave up 1 base; unmatched junction bases: 5. The CDR3 nucleotides are TGTGCCAGCAGTTACCGGGACAGCCCTTCCTACGAGCAGTACTTC. It codes for CASSYRDSPSYEQYF.

The chain couples TRBV5-4 to TRBJ2-1; TRBD1 matches at 8 bases. The germline gives CDR1 SGHNT, CDR2 YYREEE (reference sequence). The CDR3 consists of 14 residues. V lost 4 bases to trimming and J lost 6 bases; unmatched junction nucleotides: 6. The DNA of the CDR3 is TGTGCCAGCAGCCCCGCAGGGGGCTTCAATGAGCAGTTCTTC. Translated, it gives CASSPAGGFNEQFF. Using reference TRBV5-4 and TRBJ2-1 for the parts outside the CDR3, the full variable domain is ETGVTQSPTHLIKTRGQQVTLRCSSQSGHNTVSWYQQALGQGPQFIFQYYREEENGRGNFPPRFSGLQFPNYSSELNVNALELDDSALYLCASSPAGGFNEQFFGPGTRLTVL.

The rearrangement uses TRBV6-6 and TRBJ2-1; perhaps D is TRBD1 or TRBD2 (6 bases each). Germline V gene lookup returns CDR1 MNHNY and CDR2 SVGAGI (reference sequence). The CDR3 sequence is 12 residues long. Trimming shortened V by 5 bases and J by 15 bases, and 17 bases separated the two germline ends. In DNA form, the CDR3 reads TGTGCCAGCAGTCAAAGGGGGGACTCCACGTTCTTC. Translating gives CASSQRGDSTFF.